This T cell receptor (beta chain) was recovered during a study of shared clonotypes between healthy human individuals. Study-wide findings and caveats: Expectations were that clonotype sharing among donors would be affected by sequencing depth. Around 5% of naive CD4 clonotypes were common to a handful of donors. Generation probability values for non-shared clonotypes were lower than those for clonotypes shared by all four donors.

Concerning this clone: The antigen remains unidentified.

Germline-derived CDR1 and CDR2 are KGHSH and LQKENI. The CDR3 runs 19 residues. Trimming removed 2 bases from V and 2 bases from J; junction bases left unmatched: 15. The test was conducted at deep level. Only in-frame clones appear in the TCRdb table, and some are missing; sequencing was by immunoSEQ multiplex PCR. This table has some 2,500,000 clones, 93% appearing once. The source is a young man in good health. Some clones in this sample may be carry-over from other donors' samples. Material for sequencing was naive CD4+ T cells from PBMCs. Subset denoted: CD45RA+ positively selected. The V call is TRBV18, the J call TRBJ2-7; 10 bases align to TRBD2. In DNA, the CDR3 is TGTGCCAGCTCACCAGGTGTAGGGCTAGCGGGAGTTTCGACCTACGAGCAGTACTTC. Amino acids: CASSPGVGLAGVSTYEQYF.